The text below deals with one T cell receptor (beta chain). V dropped 1 base and J dropped 3 bases, with 18 bases sitting between them. This CDR3 is built from 17 residues. Looked up from germline, CDR1 is SGHVS and CDR2 is FNYEAQ. This sample is part of a study of blood T cell repertoires in COVID-19. The protocol was immunoSEQ multiplex PCR, while the TCRdb copy is restricted to in-frame clones and leaves out a portion. The table includes roughly 280,000 clones, roughly 85% detected once. The sequence derives from a woman in her 70s with acute or convalescent COVID-19. The sequenced sample was peripheral blood. The chain carries TRBV7-6 and TRBJ1-1; perhaps TRBD1 as D (6 bases). In DNA form, the CDR3 reads TGTGCCAGCAGCTTAGGGGTTAACAGGGCATTGGACACTGAAGCTTTCTTT. It yields the protein CASSLGVNRALDTEAFF.